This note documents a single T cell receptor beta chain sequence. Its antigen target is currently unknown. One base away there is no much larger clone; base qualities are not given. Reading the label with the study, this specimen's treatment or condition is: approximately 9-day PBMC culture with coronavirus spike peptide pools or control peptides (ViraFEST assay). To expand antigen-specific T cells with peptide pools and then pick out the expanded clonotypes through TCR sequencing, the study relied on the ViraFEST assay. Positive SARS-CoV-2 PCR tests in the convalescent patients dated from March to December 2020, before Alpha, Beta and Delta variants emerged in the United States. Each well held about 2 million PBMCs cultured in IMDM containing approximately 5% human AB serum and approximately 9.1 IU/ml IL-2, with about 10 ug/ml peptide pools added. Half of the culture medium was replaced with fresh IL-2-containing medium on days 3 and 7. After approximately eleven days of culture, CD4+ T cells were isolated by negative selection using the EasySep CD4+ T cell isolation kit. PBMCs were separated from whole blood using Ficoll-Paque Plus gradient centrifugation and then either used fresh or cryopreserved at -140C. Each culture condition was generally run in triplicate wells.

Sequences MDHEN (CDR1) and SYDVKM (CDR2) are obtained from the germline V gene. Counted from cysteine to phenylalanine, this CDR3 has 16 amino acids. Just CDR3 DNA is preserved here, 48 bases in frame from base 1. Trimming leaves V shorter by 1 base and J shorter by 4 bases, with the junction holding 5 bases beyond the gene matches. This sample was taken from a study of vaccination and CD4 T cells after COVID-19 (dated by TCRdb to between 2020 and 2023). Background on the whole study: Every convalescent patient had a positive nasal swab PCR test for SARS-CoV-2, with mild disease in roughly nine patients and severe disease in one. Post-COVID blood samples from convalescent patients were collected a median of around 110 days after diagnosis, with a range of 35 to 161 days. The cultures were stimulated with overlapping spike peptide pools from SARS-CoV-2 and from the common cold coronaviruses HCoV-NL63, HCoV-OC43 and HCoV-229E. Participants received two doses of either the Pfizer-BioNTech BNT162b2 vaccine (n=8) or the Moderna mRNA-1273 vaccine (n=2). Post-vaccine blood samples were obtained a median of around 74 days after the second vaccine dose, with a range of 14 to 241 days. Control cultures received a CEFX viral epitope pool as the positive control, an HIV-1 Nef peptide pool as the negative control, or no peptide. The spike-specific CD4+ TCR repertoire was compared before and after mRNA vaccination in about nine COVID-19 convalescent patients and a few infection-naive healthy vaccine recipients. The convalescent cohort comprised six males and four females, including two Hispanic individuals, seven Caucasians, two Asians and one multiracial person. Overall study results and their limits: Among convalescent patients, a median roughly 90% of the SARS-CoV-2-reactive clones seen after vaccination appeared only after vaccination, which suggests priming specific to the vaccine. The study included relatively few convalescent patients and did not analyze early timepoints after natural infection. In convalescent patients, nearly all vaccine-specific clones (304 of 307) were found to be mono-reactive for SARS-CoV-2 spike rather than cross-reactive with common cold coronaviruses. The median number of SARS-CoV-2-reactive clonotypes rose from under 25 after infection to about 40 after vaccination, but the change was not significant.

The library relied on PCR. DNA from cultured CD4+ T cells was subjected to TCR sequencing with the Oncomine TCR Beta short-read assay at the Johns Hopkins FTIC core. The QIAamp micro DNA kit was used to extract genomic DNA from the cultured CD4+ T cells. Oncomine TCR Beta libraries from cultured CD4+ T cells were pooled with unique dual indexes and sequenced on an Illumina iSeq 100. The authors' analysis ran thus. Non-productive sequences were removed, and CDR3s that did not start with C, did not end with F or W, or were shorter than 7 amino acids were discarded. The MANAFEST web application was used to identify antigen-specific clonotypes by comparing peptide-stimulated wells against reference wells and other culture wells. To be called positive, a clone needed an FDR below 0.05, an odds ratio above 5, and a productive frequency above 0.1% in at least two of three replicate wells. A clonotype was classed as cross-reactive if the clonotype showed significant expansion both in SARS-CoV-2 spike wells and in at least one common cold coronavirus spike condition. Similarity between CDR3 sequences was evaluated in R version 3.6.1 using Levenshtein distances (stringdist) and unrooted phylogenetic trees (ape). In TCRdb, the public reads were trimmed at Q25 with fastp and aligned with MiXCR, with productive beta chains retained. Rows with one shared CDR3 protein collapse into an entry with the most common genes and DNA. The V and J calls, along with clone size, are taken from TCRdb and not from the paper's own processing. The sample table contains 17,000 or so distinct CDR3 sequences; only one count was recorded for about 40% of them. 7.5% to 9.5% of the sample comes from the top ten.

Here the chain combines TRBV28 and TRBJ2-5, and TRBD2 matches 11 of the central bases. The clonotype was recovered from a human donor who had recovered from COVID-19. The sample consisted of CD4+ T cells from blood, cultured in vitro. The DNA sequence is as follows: TGTGCCAGCAGTTTATTGACTAGCGGGACTGGAGAGACCCAGTACTTC. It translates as CASSLLTSGTGETQYF.